Following are 10 T cell receptor beta chains from one sample sequenced in a study of metastatic and nonmetastatic thyroid tumors. TCRdb reassembled clones from the PCR reads with MiXCR. The data hold 55,000 to 75,000 clones, with roughly 18% observed a single time. Among the patients, none had received any treatment before thyroid surgery. The sample taken for sequencing was blood. All receptors derive from a female donor with papillary thyroid cancer or a benign thyroid nodule (not recorded which). Some clones in this sample may be carry-over from other donors' samples.

The chain has TRBV19 and TRBJ2-3; 7 bases match TRBD2. The CDR3 extends over 16 amino acids. Germline V gene sequence: CDR1 LNHDA, CDR2 SQIVND (reference sequence). J lost 1 base, V lost 4 bases, and 8 bases had no gene match. The CDR3 is CASSSLAGEGTDTQYF. CDR3 nucleotides: TGTGCCAGTAGTAGTCTCGCGGGAGAGGGCACAGATACGCAGTATTTT.

This clone was observed many times. The chain carries TRBV4-1 and TRBJ2-7; D may be TRBD1 (5 bases). There are 13 residues in the CDR3. CDR1 is MGHRA and CDR2 is YSYEKL in the germline V gene. The germline V and J ends were trimmed by 1 base and 7 bases, with 11 bases remaining between them. CDR3 amino acids: CASSQGRVYEQYF. The CDR3, as DNA: TGCGCCAGCAGCCAAGGCAGGGTATATGAGCAGTACTTC.

This clone was found many times. The chain is built from TRBV2 and TRBJ2-5; tentative D call: TRBD2 (5 bases). CDR3 length: 14 residues. Germline CDR1 reads SNHLY; CDR2 reads FYNNEI. V lost 6 bases to trimming and J lost 5 bases, with 16 bases between them. The CDR3 DNA reads as TGTGCCAGCAGCGGGGTGATGGCCCGGGAGACCCAGTACTTC. Amino acid sequence: CASSGVMARETQYF.

The sample holds many counts of this clone. The J gene is TRBJ1-5, the V gene TRBV6-1; D remains ambiguous. Trimming took off 5 bases at V and 0 bases at J, with 8 bases between the two ends. Germline CDR1 and CDR2: MNHNS and SASEGT. The CDR3 length is 14 residues. The CDR3 bases are TGTGCCAGCAGTCGACTTATTAGCAATCAGCCCCAGCATTTT. Translating gives CASSRLISNQPQHF.

This clone was seen repeatedly, ten times or more. This chain uses TRBV24-1 with TRBJ2-6, with D unresolved. There are 15 residues in the CDR3. V lost 3 bases and J lost 1, with 6 bases in between. Germline values: CDR1 KGHDR, CDR2 SFDVKD. The CDR3 nucleotides read TGTGCCACCAGTGATAAGGGATCTGGGGCCAACGTCCTGACTTTC. Translation: CATSDKGSGANVLTF.

J is TRBJ1-2 and V is TRBV14; tentative D call: TRBD1 (5 bases). The CDR3 sequence is 15 residues long. CDR1 is SGHDN, CDR2 FVKESK, per germline. V lost 4 bases and J lost 4, with 16 bases in between. The DNA for the CDR3 is TGTGCCAGCAGCCTCTCACAGCGCGGGGGCTATGGCTACACCTTC. This sequence encodes CASSLSQRGGYGYTF.

This clone was counted many times. The chain joins TRBV6-1 to TRBJ2-3; 10 bases are shared with TRBD2. The CDR3 contains 16 residues. V lost 10 bases, J lost 0 bases, and 10 bases stayed unmatched. Germline CDR1 reads MNHNS; CDR2 reads SASEGT. Written as DNA, the CDR3 is TGTGCCATCTGCACAAATAGCGGGGGGAGCACAGATACGCAGTATTTT. Translating it yields CAICTNSGGSTDTQYF.

This clone came up many times. The rearrangement links TRBV2 to TRBJ1-3; D is ambiguous. The CDR3 extends over 10 amino acids. CDR1 and CDR2 from the germline V gene are SNHLY and FYNNEI. The V end was cut by 7 bases, the J end by 7 bases, with 5 bases between. The CDR3 DNA sequence: TGTGCCAGCAACACGAACACCATATATTTT. Protein: CASNTNTIYF. The whole variable domain, remainder taken from reference TRBV2 and TRBJ1-3, is EPEVTQTPSHQVTQMGQEVILRCVPISNHLYFYWYRQILGQKVEFLVSFYNNEISEKSEIFDDQFSVERPDGSNFTLKIRSTKLEDSAMYFCASNTNTIYFGEGSWLTVV.

This clone was seen a few times. A much larger clone differs from this one at a single base, so this may be a read error. V and J are TRBV6-4 and TRBJ2-1, with a weak D call TRBD2 (6 bases). This CDR3 spans 15 amino acids. Trimming removed 3 bases from V and 9 bases from J, with 18 bases in between. Germline CDR1 MRHNA, CDR2 SNTAGT. The CDR3 loop is CASSDRSGEWTEQFF. CDR3 sequence (DNA): TGTGCCAGCAGTGATCGATCGGGAGAATGGACTGAGCAGTTCTTC.

The chain employs TRBV25-1 and TRBJ2-7; a possible D gene is TRBD2 (7 bases). There are 14 residues in the CDR3. The V gene lost 6 bases and the J gene lost 7 bases, with 19 bases spanning the gap. Germline CDR1 reads MGHDK; CDR2 reads SYGVNS. The CDR3: CASSFRTGGGEQYF. The CDR3 region has the DNA TGTGCCAGCAGCTTCCGGACGGGGGGCGGGGAGCAGTACTTC.